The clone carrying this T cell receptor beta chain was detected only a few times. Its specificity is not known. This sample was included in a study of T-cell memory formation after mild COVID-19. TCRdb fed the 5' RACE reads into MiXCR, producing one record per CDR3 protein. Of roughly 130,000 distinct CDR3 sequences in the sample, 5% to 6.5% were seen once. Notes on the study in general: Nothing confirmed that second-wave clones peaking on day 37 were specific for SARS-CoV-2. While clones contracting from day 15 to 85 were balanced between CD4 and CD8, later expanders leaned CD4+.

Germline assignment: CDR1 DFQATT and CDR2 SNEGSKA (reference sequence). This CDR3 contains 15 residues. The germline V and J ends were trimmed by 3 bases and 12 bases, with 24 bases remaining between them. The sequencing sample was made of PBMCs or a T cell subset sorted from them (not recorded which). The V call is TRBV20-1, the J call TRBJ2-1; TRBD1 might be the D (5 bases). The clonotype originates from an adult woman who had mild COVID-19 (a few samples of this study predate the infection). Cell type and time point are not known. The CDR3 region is CSARGWGILEDVQFF. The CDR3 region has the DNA TGCAGTGCTAGGGGTTGGGGCATACTCGAGGACGTGCAGTTCTTC.